This entry lists 21 T cell receptor beta chains sequenced from one sample in a study of CD8+ T cells in alopecia areata. The authors extracted RNA and reverse transcribed it into cDNA as the sequencing template. Measured with immunoSEQ multiplex PCR; TCRdb has only the in-frame clones, and not every one. The sample carries 95,000 to 110,000 clones, 65% to 90% recorded once. Noted treatment: oral pan-JAK inhibitor, 5-10 mg twice daily. The starting material was CD8+ T cells sorted from blood, obtained at approximately week 34, from a patient treated with tofacitinib. Receptor source: a human donor with alopecia areata.

The V gene is TRBV6-6, the J gene TRBJ2-3; D gene ambiguous. Between the trimmed V and J ends, which lost 2 bases and 0 bases, there was a span of 3 bases. Germline assignment: CDR1 MNHNY and CDR2 SVGAGI (reference sequence). The CDR3 length is 13 residues. In DNA form, the CDR3 reads TGTGCCAGCAGTTACGTTAGCACAGATACGCAGTATTTT. It yields the protein CASSYVSTDTQYF.

The V call is TRBV4-2, the J call TRBJ2-7; D is undetermined. The CDR3 is made up of 14 amino acids. CDR1 is LGHNA and CDR2 is YNFKEQ in the germline V gene. V was pared by 4 bases and J by 2 bases, with 12 bases between. As DNA, the CDR3 is TGTGCCAGCAGCCCGCGACCGGAGCCCTACGAGCAGTACTTC. Protein sequence: CASSPRPEPYEQYF.

The rearrangement links TRBV6-4 to TRBJ2-3; D may be TRBD2 (6 bases). V lost 4 bases and J 2 bases, leaving 13 bases between the germline ends. The CDR3 is made up of 15 amino acids. The germline gives CDR1 MRHNA, CDR2 SNTAGT. Written as DNA, the CDR3 is TGTGCCAGCAGTGTCGGGACTTCCTCCACAGATACGCAGTATTTT. Amino acid sequence: CASSVGTSSTDTQYF.

V usage is TRBV28 and J usage is TRBJ2-7; D ambiguous. The CDR3 length is 14 residues. Germline CDR1 MDHEN, CDR2 SYDVKM. With 4 bases removed from V and 2 bases from J, the gap between germline ends came to 12 bases. In nucleotides, the CDR3 is TGTGCCAGCAGTTCATTGACGGAGACCTACGAGCAGTACTTC. Encoded protein: CASSSLTETYEQYF.

The rearrangement uses TRBV27 and TRBJ1-2, with D possibly matching TRBD1 (6 bases). This CDR3 is built from 14 residues. Trimming removed 0 bases from V and 8 bases from J, with 13 bases in between. CDR1 is MNHEY and CDR2 is SMNVEV in the germline V gene (reference sequence). The CDR3 here is CASSLSAGAAGYTF. CDR3 bases: TGTGCCAGCAGTTTATCGGCAGGGGCTGCGGGCTACACCTTC.

The table lists this clone with a count of one. The chain combines TRBV5-1 with TRBJ1-1, with D perhaps matching TRBD1 (5 bases). Trimming left V 4 bases short and J 2 bases short, with 12 bases between. The germline V gene has CDR1 SGHRS and CDR2 YFSETQ. This CDR3 region has 14 residues. DNA of the CDR3: TGCGCCAGCAGCCCGGAAGGGGAAAACACTGAAGCTTTCTTT. As protein: CASSPEGENTEAFF. Looking up the rest from reference TRBV5-1 and TRBJ1-1 gives the full variable domain: KAGVTQTPRYLIKTRGQQVTLSCSPISGHRSVSWYQQTPGQGLQFLFEYFSETQRNKGNFPGRFSGRQFSNSRSEMNVSTLELGDSALYLCASSPEGENTEAFFGQGTRLTVV.

The CDR3 loop reads CASSLRLAVTPDTQYF. DNA for the CDR3: TGCGCCAGCAGCCTCCGACTAGCGGTTACCCCAGATACGCAGTATTTT. The chain couples TRBV4-1 to TRBJ2-3; 9 bases agree with TRBD2. From germline, CDR1 is MGHRA and CDR2 YSYEKL. The CDR3 covers 16 residues. The trim removed 4 bases at V and 4 bases at J, leaving 9 bases unmatched.

The V and J genes are TRBV11-2 and TRBJ2-7; either TRBD1 or TRBD2 may fit D (5 bases each). Germline V gene data show CDR1 as SGHAT and CDR2 as FQNNGV. The CDR3 length is 17 residues. Trimming stripped 5 bases from V and 4 bases from J, with 24 bases between. The CDR3 nucleotides are TGTGCCAGCAGCGTAACAGACGGGGCCGGATTAGGATACGAGCAGTACTTC. Translating it yields CASSVTDGAGLGYEQYF.

The chain combines TRBV9 with TRBJ2-3; 7 nucleotides align to TRBD2. This CDR3 contains 13 residues. The V gene's germline CDR1 is SGDLS and CDR2 YYNGEE. Germline trimming cut 7 bases from V and 6 bases from J; bases unmatched to any gene: 8. This chain's CDR3 is CASSLGSGDTQYF. CDR3 DNA sequence: TGTGCCAGCTCTCTGGGTAGCGGGGATACGCAGTATTTT.

The chain employs TRBV27 and TRBJ2-1; 13 bases agree with TRBD2. Germline V CDR1 and CDR2: MNHEY, SMNVEV (reference sequence). Trimming cost V 0 bases and J 10 bases; bases outside gene matches: 9. The CDR3 is 17 residues long. The CDR3 region is CASSLSPTSGREGEQFF. The CDR3 DNA sequence: TGTGCCAGCAGTTTATCCCCTACTAGCGGGAGGGAGGGCGAGCAGTTCTTC.

This chain links TRBV5-1 with TRBJ2-3; D could derive from TRBD1 or TRBD2 (6 bases each). Germline values: CDR1 SGHRS, CDR2 YFSETQ. This CDR3 spans 15 amino acids. The V gene lost 4 bases and the J gene lost 1 base, with 13 bases spanning the gap. The CDR3 region is CASSARDTRTDTQYF. CDR3 in DNA: TGCGCCAGCAGCGCGCGGGACACGCGCACAGATACGCAGTATTTT.

V usage is TRBV6-1 and J usage is TRBJ2-7; 7 nucleotides agree with TRBD1. CDR3 length equals 13 residues. V was clipped by 10 bases and J by 0 bases; unmatched bases: 6. The germline gives CDR1 MNHNS, CDR2 SASEGT. CDR3 residues: CATSGGSSYEQYF. The CDR3 bases are TGTGCCACGTCAGGGGGTAGCTCCTACGAGCAGTACTTC.

The V and J genes are TRBV27 and TRBJ2-5; D gene ambiguous. The DNA end is a closer match to TRBJ2-7, so the J assignment may be wrong. This CDR3 contains 12 residues. Germline CDR1 is MNHEY and CDR2 is SMNVEV (reference sequence). In nucleotides, the CDR3 is TGTGCCAGCAGTTTAATAGGGTGCGAGCAGTACTTC. Translating it yields CASSLIGCEQYF.

The chain employs TRBV29-1 and TRBJ1-1, with TRBD1 as a possible D gene (5 bases). V dropped 2 bases and J dropped 6 bases, with 16 bases sitting between them. Germline loops: CDR1 SQVTM, CDR2 ANQGSEA. The CDR3 has 14 residues. The CDR3 bases are TGCAGCGTTGAACTACAGGAAAATTGGGCTGAAGCTTTCTTT. This gives the protein CSVELQENWAEAFF.

The J gene is TRBJ2-1, the V gene TRBV7-8, with D possibly matching TRBD2 (5 bases). CDR1 is SGHVS and CDR2 is FQNEAQ in the germline V gene. This CDR3 is built from 13 residues. Trimming cost V 7 bases and J 6 bases, with 13 bases left between them. The CDR3 nucleotides are TGTGCCAGCATTACGAGCGGAATCAATGAGCAGTTCTTC. It translates to CASITSGINEQFF.

The V gene is TRBV7-8, the J gene TRBJ2-6; no reliable D call. Germline V gene sequence: CDR1 SGHVS, CDR2 FQNEAQ. The V end lost 8 bases, the J end lost 8 bases, and 10 bases lay between the germline ends. CDR3 length: 12 residues. Written as DNA, the CDR3 is TGTGCCAGCGGGTCCAAAACCAACGTCCTGACTTTC. Residues: CASGSKTNVLTF.

This clone showed up just a few times. The chain has TRBV2 and TRBJ2-3; D possibly corresponds to TRBD2 (7 bases). Deletions cut 0 bases from V and 5 bases from J, with 12 bases between. Germline CDR1 reads SNHLY; CDR2 reads FYNNEI. The CDR3 sequence is 15 residues long. The CDR3 is CASSEARGGQDTQYF. In nucleotides, the CDR3 is TGTGCCAGCAGTGAAGCTAGGGGGGGGCAAGATACGCAGTATTTT.

The chain recombines TRBV29-1 with TRBJ2-5; 10 bases agree with TRBD1. CDR1 is SQVTM and CDR2 is ANQGSEA in the germline V gene. The CDR3 length is 14 residues. V lost 6 bases, J lost 3 bases, and 7 bases stayed unmatched. CDR3 bases: TGCAGCGTAGAGGCCGGGACAGGGGAAGAGACCCAGTACTTC. It is translated as CSVEAGTGEETQYF.

The chain combines TRBV9 with TRBJ2-3, with 9 positions matching TRBD2. Germline V gene lookup returns CDR1 SGDLS and CDR2 YYNGEE. After removal of 3 bases from V and 2 bases from J, the junction contained 13 bases not matched to a gene. The CDR3 contains 18 residues. This CDR3 is CASSAHYYSGGITDTQYF. The CDR3 coding sequence is TGTGCCAGCAGCGCGCATTACTATAGCGGGGGAATCACAGATACGCAGTATTTT.

The chain recombines TRBV4-1 with TRBJ1-5, with D perhaps matching TRBD1 (5 bases). Germline lookup yields CDR1 MGHRA and CDR2 YSYEKL. The CDR3 runs 15 residues. Trimming took 0 bases from V and 2 from J, leaving 8 bases between them. CDR3 amino acids: CASSQDGGGNQPQHF. The CDR3 nucleotides read TGCGCCAGCAGCCAAGATGGGGGGGGCAATCAGCCCCAGCATTTT.

The CDR3 loop is CASSTTPGPEKAFF. CDR3 DNA: TGTGCCAGTAGTACTACCCCGGGGCCCGAGAAAGCTTTCTTT. V and J are TRBV19 and TRBJ1-1; tentatively, D is TRBD1 (5 bases). The germline CDR1 and CDR2 sequences are LNHDA and SQIVND (reference sequence). The CDR3 is made up of 14 amino acids. Trimming removed 4 bases at V and 9 bases at J, with 18 bases between.